This is a list of T cell receptor beta chains from one sample in a study of CD8 T cells in ankylosing spondylitis. One entry per CDR3 protein, called by TCRdb with MiXCR from the 5' RACE reads. In the table there are 250,000 to 400,000 distinct CDR3 sequences, roughly 12% of which are singletons. The sequencing input was blood, either unsorted or a sorted T cell fraction (not recorded which). These receptors were obtained from a female donor with ankylosing spondylitis or in good health (not recorded which). The CDR3 runs from the conserved cysteine through the conserved F or W.

j_call	v_call	cdr3_aa
TRBJ2-7	TRBV27	CASSRDWDRASYEQYF
TRBJ2-7	TRBV14	CASSQGPRSNPVEQYF
TRBJ1-1	TRBV5-1	CASRPTGGNTEAFF
TRBJ2-3	TRBV5-1	CASSFAVGGLSTDTQYF
TRBJ2-4	TRBV3-1	CASSKDITGEAKNIQYF
TRBJ1-2	TRBV9	CASSVNPGGYGYTF
TRBJ2-7	TRBV6-1	CTSCEVRGEQYF
TRBJ2-5	TRBV2	CASTRDRQETQYF
TRBJ2-5	TRBV7-2	CASTQQGPETQYF
TRBJ2-5	TRBV5-1	CASSSEGGSRQTQYF
TRBJ2-2	TRBV5-8	CASSLLAGNGELFF